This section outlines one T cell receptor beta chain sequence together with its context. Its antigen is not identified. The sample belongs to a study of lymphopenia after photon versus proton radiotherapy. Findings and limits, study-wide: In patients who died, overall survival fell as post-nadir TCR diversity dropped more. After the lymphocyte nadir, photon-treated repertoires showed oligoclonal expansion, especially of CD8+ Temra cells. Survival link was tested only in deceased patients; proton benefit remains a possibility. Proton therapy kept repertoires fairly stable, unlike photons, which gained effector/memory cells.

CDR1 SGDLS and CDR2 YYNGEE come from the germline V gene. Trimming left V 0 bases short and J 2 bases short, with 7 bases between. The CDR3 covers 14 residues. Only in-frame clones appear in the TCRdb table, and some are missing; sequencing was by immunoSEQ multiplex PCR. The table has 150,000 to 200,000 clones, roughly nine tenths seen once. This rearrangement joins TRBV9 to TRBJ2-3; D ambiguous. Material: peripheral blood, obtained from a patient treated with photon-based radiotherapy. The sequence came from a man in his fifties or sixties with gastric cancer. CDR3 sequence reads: CASSVAQNTDTQYF. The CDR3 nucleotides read TGTGCCAGCAGCGTAGCACAGAACACAGATACGCAGTATTTT.